Listed below are T cell receptor beta chains from one sample, sequenced in a study of siplizumab effects on memory and regulatory T cells. Profiling relied on immunoSEQ multiplex PCR, and the TCRdb table lists in-frame clones only, not all of them. This sample yields 85,000 to 130,000 clones, of which 93% are seen a single time; about 0.62% belongs to the top ten. The sequenced sample consisted of Tregs sorted from blood. Every receptor here comes from a human donor in good health. Both conserved end residues are part of each CDR3. Fields, in order: V gene, clone size, CDR3 length, J gene, D gene, CDR3 DNA, CDR3 protein. A D gene is named only where the DNA matches it firmly. The size field is filled for only some rows; it gives once, few, many or a size class.

v_call: TRBV27
clone_size: -
cdr3_length: 14
j_call: TRBJ1-4
d_call: -
cdr3_nt: TGTGCCAGCAGCCCGACCAGACGTAATGAAAAACTGTTTTTT
cdr3_aa: CASSPTRRNEKLFF

v_call: TRBV19
clone_size: -
cdr3_length: 14
j_call: TRBJ1-1
d_call: -
cdr3_nt: TGTGCCACCCTCAAGACGGCGGGGTACACTGAAGCTTTCTTT
cdr3_aa: CATLKTAGYTEAFF

v_call: TRBV5-6
clone_size: -
cdr3_length: 13
j_call: TRBJ2-1
d_call: -
cdr3_nt: TGTGCCAGCAGGGAGGGGATAGACAATGAGCAGTTCTTC
cdr3_aa: CASREGIDNEQFF

v_call: TRBV9
clone_size: -
cdr3_length: 13
j_call: TRBJ2-3
d_call: -
cdr3_nt: TGTGCCAGCAGCGGGGGGGCTAAAGATACGCAGTATTTT
cdr3_aa: CASSGGAKDTQYF

v_call: TRBV4-1
clone_size: -
cdr3_length: 15
j_call: TRBJ2-3
d_call: -
cdr3_nt: TGCGCCAGCAGCCAAAATATTAGGGGTACAGATACGCAGTATTTT
cdr3_aa: CASSQNIRGTDTQYF

v_call: TRBV10-3
clone_size: once
cdr3_length: 15
j_call: TRBJ1-2
d_call: -
cdr3_nt: TGTGCCATCAGTGAGTCCAACAGTTATCCGGGTGGCTACACCTTC
cdr3_aa: CAISESNSYPGGYTF

v_call: TRBV6-1
clone_size: -
cdr3_length: 16
j_call: TRBJ1-2
d_call: -
cdr3_nt: TGTGCCAGCAGTGCGGAGTGGGTACAGCGACCTTATGGCTACACCTTC
cdr3_aa: CASSAEWVQRPYGYTF

v_call: TRBV15
clone_size: -
cdr3_length: 17
j_call: TRBJ1-1
d_call: -
cdr3_nt: TGTGCCACCAGCAGACTTAACGTCGAGGGCATGAACACTGAAGCTTTCTTT
cdr3_aa: CATSRLNVEGMNTEAFF

v_call: TRBV5-1
clone_size: -
cdr3_length: 13
j_call: TRBJ1-2
d_call: TRBD1
cdr3_nt: TGCGCCAGCAGCCGGGACAGCTTCTATGGCTACACCTTC
cdr3_aa: CASSRDSFYGYTF

v_call: TRBV6-1
clone_size: -
cdr3_length: 15
j_call: TRBJ2-3
d_call: -
cdr3_nt: TGTGCCAGCAGTGAACACGGGGGAGGCGCAGATACGCAGTATTTT
cdr3_aa: CASSEHGGGADTQYF

v_call: TRBV27
clone_size: once
cdr3_length: 18
j_call: TRBJ1-1
d_call: -
cdr3_nt: TGTGCCAGCAGTTTATTCGTAGGGGGAGTAGTGGGGAACACTGAAGCTTTCTTT
cdr3_aa: CASSLFVGGVVGNTEAFF

v_call: TRBV19
clone_size: -
cdr3_length: 13
j_call: TRBJ2-1
d_call: -
cdr3_nt: TGTGCCAGTAGTTTGGGCCATGTTTATGGGCAGTTCTTC
cdr3_aa: CASSLGHVYGQFF

v_call: TRBV11-3
clone_size: -
cdr3_length: 14
j_call: TRBJ1-1
d_call: -
cdr3_nt: TGTGCCAGCAGCTTAGGTGGTCCGAACACTGAAGCTTTCTTT
cdr3_aa: CASSLGGPNTEAFF

v_call: TRBV14
clone_size: -
cdr3_length: 13
j_call: TRBJ2-7
d_call: TRBD1
cdr3_nt: TGTGCCAGCAGCCGGGCACAGGGGGGCGAGCAGTACTTC
cdr3_aa: CASSRAQGGEQYF

v_call: TRBV5-1
clone_size: -
cdr3_length: 15
j_call: TRBJ1-2
d_call: -
cdr3_nt: TGCGCCAGCAGCTTGGGAATAGGGGGTGTTCATGGCTACACCTTC
cdr3_aa: CASSLGIGGVHGYTF

v_call: TRBV6-6
clone_size: -
cdr3_length: 14
j_call: TRBJ1-2
d_call: TRBD1
cdr3_nt: TGTGCCAGCAGGTATTGGACAGGTGGATTCGGCTACACCTTC
cdr3_aa: CASRYWTGGFGYTF

v_call: TRBV6-5
clone_size: -
cdr3_length: 15
j_call: TRBJ1-1
d_call: -
cdr3_nt: TGTGCCAGCAGTCCCCTACGAGGAGTGAACACTGAAGCTTTCTTT
cdr3_aa: CASSPLRGVNTEAFF

v_call: TRBV18
clone_size: -
cdr3_length: 13
j_call: TRBJ1-1
d_call: -
cdr3_nt: TGTGCCAGCTCGCCAAAGGAAAGGACTGAAGCTTTCTTT
cdr3_aa: CASSPKERTEAFF

v_call: TRBV12-2
clone_size: -
cdr3_length: 15
j_call: TRBJ1-1
d_call: -
cdr3_nt: TGTGCAAGTCGCCCCACCTTGGTAGGGAACACTGAAGCTTTCTTT
cdr3_aa: CASRPTLVGNTEAFF

v_call: TRBV7-9
clone_size: -
cdr3_length: 15
j_call: TRBJ1-4
d_call: TRBD1
cdr3_nt: TGTGCCAGCAGCTTAGGGGACAGGGGTAGCGAAAAACTGTTTTTT
cdr3_aa: CASSLGDRGSEKLFF

v_call: TRBV4-3
clone_size: -
cdr3_length: 20
j_call: TRBJ2-1
d_call: TRBD2
cdr3_nt: TGCGCCAGCAGCCAACTAATAGGTGCGGGACTAGCGGGAGGTGGGAATGAGCAGTTCTTC
cdr3_aa: CASSQLIGAGLAGGGNEQFF

v_call: TRBV5-1
clone_size: -
cdr3_length: 13
j_call: TRBJ1-1
d_call: -
cdr3_nt: TGCGCCAGCAGCTTGCCCCCGAACACTGAAGCTTTCTTT
cdr3_aa: CASSLPPNTEAFF

v_call: TRBV11-3
clone_size: -
cdr3_length: 13
j_call: TRBJ1-6
d_call: -
cdr3_nt: TGTGCCAGCAGCCTCGGGACTAATTCACCCCTCCACTTT
cdr3_aa: CASSLGTNSPLHF

v_call: TRBV5-1
clone_size: -
cdr3_length: 13
j_call: TRBJ2-1
d_call: -
cdr3_nt: TGCGCCAGCAGCAGCCGGGACTCCAATGAGCAGTTCTTC
cdr3_aa: CASSSRDSNEQFF

v_call: TRBV7-3
clone_size: -
cdr3_length: 15
j_call: TRBJ1-1
d_call: TRBD1
cdr3_nt: TGTGCCAGCAGCCCCGGCCCAGGGGGTAACACTGAAGCTTTCTTT
cdr3_aa: CASSPGPGGNTEAFF

v_call: TRBV27
clone_size: -
cdr3_length: 16
j_call: TRBJ2-2
d_call: TRBD2
cdr3_nt: TGTGCCACTGCACGGAGACTAGCGGGGGCCCCAGGGGAGCTGTTTTTT
cdr3_aa: CATARRLAGAPGELFF

v_call: TRBV11-3
clone_size: -
cdr3_length: 14
j_call: TRBJ2-7
d_call: -
cdr3_nt: TGTGCCAGCAGCTTAGCATCCGGGAGCTACGAGCAGTACTTC
cdr3_aa: CASSLASGSYEQYF

v_call: TRBV23-1
clone_size: -
cdr3_length: 15
j_call: TRBJ1-5
d_call: -
cdr3_nt: TGCGCCAAGACCTATCGAAGGGGCCCCGATCAGCCCCAGCATTTT
cdr3_aa: CAKTYRRGPDQPQHF

v_call: TRBV11-3
clone_size: -
cdr3_length: 15
j_call: TRBJ2-2
d_call: -
cdr3_nt: TGTGCCAGCAGACCGGGACCCCTGAACACCGGGGAGCTGTTTTTT
cdr3_aa: CASRPGPLNTGELFF

v_call: TRBV13
clone_size: -
cdr3_length: 14
j_call: TRBJ1-1
d_call: TRBD1
cdr3_nt: TGTGCCAGCAGCTCCCTACAACGACAGGGAGCAGCTTTCTTT
cdr3_aa: CASSSLQRQGAAFF

v_call: TRBV19
clone_size: -
cdr3_length: 13
j_call: TRBJ2-7
d_call: -
cdr3_nt: TGTGCCAGTAGTATCGGACATACCTACGAGCAGTACTTC
cdr3_aa: CASSIGHTYEQYF

v_call: TRBV19
clone_size: -
cdr3_length: 15
j_call: TRBJ2-7
d_call: TRBD1
cdr3_nt: TGTGCCAGTAGTATCGCAGGGGGAATGACCTACGAGCAGTACTTC
cdr3_aa: CASSIAGGMTYEQYF

v_call: TRBV6-1
clone_size: -
cdr3_length: 15
j_call: TRBJ1-5
d_call: TRBD1
cdr3_nt: TGTGCCAGCAGCCGGGGACAGGGGGCAGGTCAGCCCCAGCATTTT
cdr3_aa: CASSRGQGAGQPQHF

v_call: TRBV7-9
clone_size: -
cdr3_length: 16
j_call: TRBJ2-3
d_call: TRBD2
cdr3_nt: TGTGCCAGCAGCCCCGATAGCGGGGGCTGGGGAGATACGCAGTATTTT
cdr3_aa: CASSPDSGGWGDTQYF

v_call: TRBV15
clone_size: -
cdr3_length: 12
j_call: TRBJ1-3
d_call: -
cdr3_nt: TGTGCCACCAGCAGAGATGGGGACACCATATATTTT
cdr3_aa: CATSRDGDTIYF

v_call: TRBV2
clone_size: -
cdr3_length: 15
j_call: TRBJ2-7
d_call: TRBD1
cdr3_nt: TGTGCCAGCAAAGGCCCGGGACAGGGGTCCTACGAGCAGTACTTC
cdr3_aa: CASKGPGQGSYEQYF

v_call: TRBV5-6
clone_size: -
cdr3_length: 14
j_call: TRBJ2-2
d_call: -
cdr3_nt: TGTGCCAGCAGCTTTCTACAGGCCACCGGGGAGCTGTTTTTT
cdr3_aa: CASSFLQATGELFF

v_call: TRBV7-9
clone_size: few
cdr3_length: 12
j_call: TRBJ1-6
d_call: -
cdr3_nt: TGTGCCAGCAGCTTAGATAATTCACCCCTCCACTTT
cdr3_aa: CASSLDNSPLHF

v_call: TRBV19
clone_size: -
cdr3_length: 15
j_call: TRBJ2-5
d_call: -
cdr3_nt: TGTGCCAGTGGATCGCTGGGAAGCGGAAGAGAGACCCAGTACTTC
cdr3_aa: CASGSLGSGRETQYF

v_call: TRBV10-3
clone_size: once
cdr3_length: 16
j_call: TRBJ2-3
d_call: TRBD2
cdr3_nt: TGTGCCATCAGTGAGTCATTAGCGGGAGGGCCAGATACGCAGTATTTT
cdr3_aa: CAISESLAGGPDTQYF

v_call: TRBV21-1
clone_size: -
cdr3_length: 15
j_call: TRBJ2-5
d_call: -
cdr3_nt: TGTGCCAGCAGCAAAATTAGCGGGAGTCGGGAGACCCAGTACTTC
cdr3_aa: CASSKISGSRETQYF

v_call: TRBV27
clone_size: -
cdr3_length: 13
j_call: TRBJ2-3
d_call: -
cdr3_nt: TGTGCCAGCAGTAAGCCTGACACAGATACGCAGTATTTT
cdr3_aa: CASSKPDTDTQYF

v_call: TRBV9
clone_size: -
cdr3_length: 14
j_call: TRBJ1-2
d_call: -
cdr3_nt: TGTGCCAGCACGCTGACGGGGAACAACTATGGCTACACCTTC
cdr3_aa: CASTLTGNNYGYTF

v_call: TRBV11-3
clone_size: -
cdr3_length: 13
j_call: TRBJ2-3
d_call: -
cdr3_nt: TGTGCCAGCAGCCAGGTGATCACAGATACGCAGTATTTT
cdr3_aa: CASSQVITDTQYF

v_call: TRBV5-1
clone_size: -
cdr3_length: 14
j_call: TRBJ2-3
d_call: TRBD2
cdr3_nt: TGCGCCAGCAGCCCTAGCGGGGGGCTTGATACGCAGTATTTT
cdr3_aa: CASSPSGGLDTQYF